The rows below give T cell receptor beta chains drawn from one sample of a study of cytotoxic CD8 clonotypes in ibrutinib-treated CLL. Repertoires were generated with immunoSEQ multiplex PCR, while TCRdb's copy carries only in-frame clones and drops some. The sample includes 130,000 or so clones, 70% to 90% of them seen just once. The sequenced sample was PBMCs, obtained after 24 months of ibrutinib treatment. These receptors were taken from a human donor with chronic lymphocytic leukemia. CDR3s include the opening cysteine and the closing phenylalanine or tryptophan. A D gene is named only where the DNA matches it firmly. Some rows have no size entry. The others give once, few or many, or a class for an expanded clone.

abundance: NA
j_gene: TRBJ1-5
d_gene: TRBD1
v_gene: TRBV5-8
CDR3nt: TGTGCCAGCAGCCCGGGACAGGGGGGAACTCAGCCCCAGCATTTT
CDR3aa: CASSPGQGGTQPQHF

abundance: once
j_gene: TRBJ2-6
d_gene: NA
v_gene: TRBV13
CDR3nt: TGTGCCAGCAGCCAGAGGTTTGCTGGGGCCAACGTCCTGACTTTC
CDR3aa: CASSQRFAGANVLTF

abundance: NA
j_gene: TRBJ1-2
d_gene: TRBD1
v_gene: TRBV4-2
CDR3nt: TGTGCCAGCAGCCAAAGGGGCGGGGACAGAGCTATGGGCTACACCTTC
CDR3aa: CASSQRGGDRAMGYTF

abundance: few
j_gene: TRBJ1-2
d_gene: NA
v_gene: TRBV28
CDR3nt: TGTGCCAGCAAACTGGACAGTGCCTATGGCTACACCTTC
CDR3aa: CASKLDSAYGYTF

abundance: NA
j_gene: TRBJ1-1
d_gene: NA
v_gene: TRBV20-1
CDR3nt: TGCAGTGCTAACGGGGTAGCTGAAGCTTTCTTT
CDR3aa: CSANGVAEAFF

abundance: NA
j_gene: TRBJ1-2
d_gene: NA
v_gene: TRBV6-5
CDR3nt: TGTGCCACCCGGGAGGAGGACAACTATGGCTACACCTTC
CDR3aa: CATREEDNYGYTF

abundance: NA
j_gene: TRBJ2-7
d_gene: NA
v_gene: TRBV6-6
CDR3nt: TGTGCCAGCAGCCCGAGTGTTTTAGGGGTGGGCGAGCAGTACTTC
CDR3aa: CASSPSVLGVGEQYF

abundance: NA
j_gene: TRBJ2-3
d_gene: TRBD1
v_gene: TRBV28
CDR3nt: TGTGCCAGCAGTTTATTGACTTCCACGAAGCGACAGGGAGCGCAGTATTTT
CDR3aa: CASSLLTSTKRQGAQYF

abundance: NA
j_gene: TRBJ1-1
d_gene: TRBD1
v_gene: TRBV2
CDR3nt: TGTGCCAGCAGACCCCCGGGCGGGACAGGGGCAGAAGGAGGGACTGAAGCTTTCTTT
CDR3aa: CASRPPGGTGAEGGTEAFF

abundance: NA
j_gene: TRBJ1-5
d_gene: TRBD1
v_gene: TRBV4-2
CDR3nt: TGTGCCAGCAGCCAAGGAACGGGACAGAGAAATCAGCCCCAGCATTTT
CDR3aa: CASSQGTGQRNQPQHF

abundance: NA
j_gene: TRBJ2-3
d_gene: NA
v_gene: TRBV29-1
CDR3nt: TGCAGCGTTGTGGCGGATAGCACAGATACGCAGTATTTT
CDR3aa: CSVVADSTDTQYF

abundance: NA
j_gene: TRBJ2-7
d_gene: NA
v_gene: TRBV7-2
CDR3nt: TGTGCCAGCAGTAACTTCGGGGCAGGGCCCTCCTACGAGCAGTACTTC
CDR3aa: CASSNFGAGPSYEQYF

abundance: once
j_gene: TRBJ2-7
d_gene: NA
v_gene: TRBV4-1
CDR3nt: TGCGCCAGCAGCCAAGAAGATGGGGACCCCCTCCCAGGGTACGGGCAGTACTTC
CDR3aa: CASSQEDGDPLPGYGQYF

abundance: NA
j_gene: TRBJ2-4
d_gene: TRBD1
v_gene: TRBV7-2
CDR3nt: TGTGCCAGCAGCCCAGCCCGACAGGGGGGGGACATTCAGTACTTC
CDR3aa: CASSPARQGGDIQYF

abundance: NA
j_gene: TRBJ2-5
d_gene: NA
v_gene: TRBV7-2
CDR3nt: TGTGCCAGCAGCTTGGGTCCAAAGGGAGAGACCCAGTACTTC
CDR3aa: CASSLGPKGETQYF

abundance: NA
j_gene: TRBJ2-2
d_gene: NA
v_gene: TRBV30
CDR3nt: TGTGCCTGGAGAGCGGTCGGGGAGCTGTTTTTT
CDR3aa: CAWRAVGELFF

abundance: NA
j_gene: TRBJ2-7
d_gene: TRBD1
v_gene: TRBV7-2
CDR3nt: TGTGCCAGCAGCAGACAGGGGCCATACTACGAGCAGTACTTC
CDR3aa: CASSRQGPYYEQYF

abundance: NA
j_gene: TRBJ2-3
d_gene: TRBD2
v_gene: TRBV5-1
CDR3nt: TGCGCCAGCAGCCTTGCGACTAGCGGCCGCACAGATACGCAGTATTTT
CDR3aa: CASSLATSGRTDTQYF

abundance: NA
j_gene: TRBJ2-7
d_gene: NA
v_gene: TRBV28
CDR3nt: TGTGCCAGCAGTTTACGCCAGGGAACCAACGAGCAGTACTTC
CDR3aa: CASSLRQGTNEQYF

abundance: few
j_gene: TRBJ1-2
d_gene: NA
v_gene: TRBV20-1
CDR3nt: TGCAGTGCCACAAATGGGAATGGCTACACCTTC
CDR3aa: CSATNGNGYTF

abundance: NA
j_gene: TRBJ1-5
d_gene: TRBD1
v_gene: TRBV6-6
CDR3nt: TGTGCCAGCAGTCAACAGGGGAGGGAGCCCCAGCATTTT
CDR3aa: CASSQQGREPQHF

abundance: NA
j_gene: TRBJ2-1
d_gene: TRBD2
v_gene: TRBV2
CDR3nt: TGTGCCAGCAAGCGCGGGGGGGCCGGCAATGAGCAGTTCTTC
CDR3aa: CASKRGGAGNEQFF

abundance: NA
j_gene: TRBJ2-7
d_gene: TRBD1
v_gene: TRBV28
CDR3nt: TGTGCCAGCAGCCCGTCCCCGGACAGGGGATACGAGCAGTACTTC
CDR3aa: CASSPSPDRGYEQYF

abundance: NA
j_gene: TRBJ2-5
d_gene: TRBD2
v_gene: TRBV6-5
CDR3nt: TGTGCCAGCAACGGAATTGGACTAGCGGAAGAGACCCAGTACTTC
CDR3aa: CASNGIGLAEETQYF

abundance: NA
j_gene: TRBJ1-5
d_gene: NA
v_gene: TRBV9
CDR3nt: TGTGCCAGCAGATCGACGGGAACATGTCAGCCCCAGCATTTT
CDR3aa: CASRSTGTCQPQHF